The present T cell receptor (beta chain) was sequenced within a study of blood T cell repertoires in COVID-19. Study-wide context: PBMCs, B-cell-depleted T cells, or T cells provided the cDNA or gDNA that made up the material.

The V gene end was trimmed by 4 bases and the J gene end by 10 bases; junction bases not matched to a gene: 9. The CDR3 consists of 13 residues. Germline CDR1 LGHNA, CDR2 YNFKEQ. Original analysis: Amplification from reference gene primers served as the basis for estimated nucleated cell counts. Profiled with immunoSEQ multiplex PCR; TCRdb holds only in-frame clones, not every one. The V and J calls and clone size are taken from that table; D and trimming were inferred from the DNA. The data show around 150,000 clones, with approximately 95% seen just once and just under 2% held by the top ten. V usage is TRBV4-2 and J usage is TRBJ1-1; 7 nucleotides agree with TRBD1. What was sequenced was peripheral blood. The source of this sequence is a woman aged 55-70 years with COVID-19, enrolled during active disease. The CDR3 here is CASSPPTGFGAFF. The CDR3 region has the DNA TGTGCCAGCAGCCCCCCGACAGGGTTTGGAGCTTTCTTT.